This T cell receptor beta chain was identified in a study of immune evolution from preneoplasia to lung adenocarcinoma. Study outcomes and limitations: Normal lung had highest clonality; later lesions appeared denser, more diverse. Highest clonality occurred in KRAS-mutant, not EGFR-mutant or double wild-type, nodules.

Germline V gene sequence: CDR1 SNHLY, CDR2 FYNNEI. The J segment lost 3 bases and the V segment lost 8 bases, leaving 1 base of the junction unmatched. This CDR3 spans 11 amino acids. H&E slides confirmed each diagnosis, reviewed by two pathologists independently. To note about this clone: Its specificity is unknown.

Profiling relied on immunoSEQ multiplex PCR, and the TCRdb table lists in-frame clones only, not all of them. The table has approximately 5,300 clones, 86% seen once; the top ten hold just over 8%. The sequence came from a person aged 70 to 85 with lung adenocarcinoma. The specimen was FFPE lung adenocarcinoma in situ tissue. The genes are TRBV2 and TRBJ2-7; TRBD1 aligns across 7 bases. The DNA for the CDR3 is TGTGCCAGCCGACAGGGCTACGAGCAGTACTTC. Amino acids: CASRQGYEQYF.